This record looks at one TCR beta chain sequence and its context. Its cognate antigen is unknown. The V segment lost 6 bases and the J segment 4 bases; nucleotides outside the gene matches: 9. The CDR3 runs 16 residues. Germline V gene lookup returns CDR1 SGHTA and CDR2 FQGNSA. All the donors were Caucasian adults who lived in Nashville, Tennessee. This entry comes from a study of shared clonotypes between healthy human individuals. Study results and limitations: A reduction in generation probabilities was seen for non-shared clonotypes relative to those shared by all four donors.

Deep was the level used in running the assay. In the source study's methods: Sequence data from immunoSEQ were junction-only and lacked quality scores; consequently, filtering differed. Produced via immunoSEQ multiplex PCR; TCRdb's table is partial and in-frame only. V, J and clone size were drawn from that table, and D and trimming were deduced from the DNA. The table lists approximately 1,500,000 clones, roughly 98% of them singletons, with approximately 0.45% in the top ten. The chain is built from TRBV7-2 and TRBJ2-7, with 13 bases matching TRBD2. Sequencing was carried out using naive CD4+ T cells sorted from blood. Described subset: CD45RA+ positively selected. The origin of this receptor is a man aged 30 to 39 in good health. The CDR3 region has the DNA TGTGCCAGCAGTACCTCCCAGACTAGCGGGAGGTACGAGCAGTACTTC. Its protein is CASSTSQTSGRYEQYF.